Listed below are T cell receptor beta chains from one sample, sequenced in a study of T-cell memory formation after mild COVID-19. TCRdb processed the 5' RACE reads anew with MiXCR; each CDR3 protein has one entry. The sample yields roughly 450,000 distinct CDR3 sequences, roughly 18% seen once. Sequences were obtained from PBMCs or a T cell subset sorted from them (not recorded which). These receptors all come from a young man who had mild COVID-19 (a few samples of this study predate the infection). Cell type and time point are not known. CDR3s include the opening cysteine and the closing phenylalanine or tryptophan. A D gene is named only where the DNA matches it firmly. Size tells how often a clone was seen (once, few, many) or the class of an expanded clone, and some rows leave it out.

v_gene,j_gene,abundance,d_gene,CDR3nt,CDR3aa
TRBV7-9,TRBJ1-1,-,-,TGTGCCAGCACCACGACGGGGCATAACGCTGAAGCTTTCTTT,CASTTTGHNAEAFF
TRBV5-4,TRBJ1-5,-,TRBD1,TGTGCCAGCAGCCAGGGGGTGGGGGATCAGCCCCAGCATTTT,CASSQGVGDQPQHF
TRBV6-2/TRBV6-3,TRBJ2-7,few,TRBD1,TGTGCCAGCTACACCCACAGGGGGCCCGTCGAGCAGTACTTC,CASYTHRGPVEQYF
TRBV6-5,TRBJ1-1,few,-,TGTGCCAGCAGGCGTGACAGAGAAACTGAAGCTTTCTTT,CASRRDRETEAFF
TRBV6-2/TRBV6-3,TRBJ2-1,-,TRBD2,TGTGCCAGCAGTTACCAGCTAGCGGGGGGCTCGACTCCCTGGCAGTTCTTC,CASSYQLAGGSTPWQFF
TRBV7-2,TRBJ1-2,few,-,TGTGCCAGCAGCTTAGTGGGACCGAGCTATGGCTACACCTTC,CASSLVGPSYGYTF
TRBV6-5,TRBJ2-1,many,TRBD2,TGTGCCAGCAGTTATGGCGGGGGACGCGCCCTCAATGAGCAGTTCTTC,CASSYGGGRALNEQFF
TRBV4-1,TRBJ2-2,few,-,TGCGCCAGCAGCCGACCGGGGGGACAGAACACCGGGGAGCTGTTTTTT,CASSRPGGQNTGELFF
TRBV10-3,TRBJ1-1,-,-,TGTGCCATCAGTGAGGTGGGGAACACTGAAGCTTTCTTT,CAISEVGNTEAFF
TRBV7-9,TRBJ2-1,few,TRBD1,TGTGCCAGCAGCCCAACCCGGGACAGGGATGAGCAGTTCTTC,CASSPTRDRDEQFF
TRBV2,TRBJ2-5,-,-,TGTGCCAGCAAGGGGAACCAAGAGACCCAGTACTTC,CASKGNQETQYF
TRBV18,TRBJ2-6,-,-,TGTGCCAGCTCACCACAGGCTCTGGGGGCCAACGTCCTGACTTTC,CASSPQALGANVLTF
TRBV7-6,TRBJ2-1,few,TRBD1,TGTGCCAGCAGAGGGACAGGGGGATACAATGAGCAGTTCTTC,CASRGTGGYNEQFF
TRBV25-1,TRBJ1-6,-,-,TGTGCCAGCAGTGACTCGAGGGGCGGCTCCTATAATTCACCCCTCCACTTT,CASSDSRGGSYNSPLHF
TRBV12-3/TRBV12-4,TRBJ2-3,-,TRBD2,TGTGCCAGGCTCTTGGGACTAGCGGGGGGAGGTGGCACAGATACGCAGTATTTT,CARLLGLAGGGGTDTQYF
TRBV20-1,TRBJ2-7,few,TRBD1,TGCAGTGCTAGATGGACAGGGGGAATGTACGAGCAGTACTTC,CSARWTGGMYEQYF
TRBV5-1,TRBJ1-6,few,TRBD1,TGCGCCAGCAGCTTGTCGCCGGGACAGGAGACTTCACCCCTCCACTTT,CASSLSPGQETSPLHF
TRBV7-8,TRBJ2-4,-,-,TGTGCCAGCAGCTTACCCGCTCCAAACATTCAGTACTTC,CASSLPAPNIQYF
TRBV5-1,TRBJ2-5,few,-,TGCGCCAGCAGCTTGGCGATTGGACTACCAGGGGAGACCCAGTACTTC,CASSLAIGLPGETQYF
TRBV6-2/TRBV6-3,TRBJ1-1,-,TRBD1,TGTGCCAGCAGACTACTCCCCTGGACAGGCACTGAAGCTTTCTTT,CASRLLPWTGTEAFF
TRBV7-2,TRBJ1-1,many,TRBD1,TGTGCCAGCAGCTCGGGACAGGGGGCTGGGGGGACTGAAGCTTTCTTT,CASSSGQGAGGTEAFF
TRBV7-2,TRBJ2-3,-,-,TGTGCCAGCAGCTTAGAACTCGGGCCGGCAGATACGCAGTATTTT,CASSLELGPADTQYF
TRBV7-2,TRBJ2-4,-,-,TGTGCCAGCAGTTTCTGGCGCGGCATTCAGTACTTC,CASSFWRGIQYF
TRBV5-1,TRBJ1-1,few,-,TGCGCCAGCAGCTGGGGCAGTAAGGGGGTCAGCACTGAAGCTTTCTTT,CASSWGSKGVSTEAFF
TRBV5-1,TRBJ2-3,many,-,TGCGCCAGCAGCGGGGCAGATACGCAGTATTTT,CASSGADTQYF
TRBV5-1,TRBJ2-2,-,-,TGCGCCAGCAGCTTGCCCTGGAGCGGACCCGGGGAGCTGTTTTTT,CASSLPWSGPGELFF
TRBV6-1,TRBJ2-3,-,-,TGTGCCAGCAGCTTTGAACGATCAGATACGCAGTATTTT,CASSFERSDTQYF
TRBV20-1,TRBJ2-3,-,-,TGCAGGGCAGCAGGGACAGATACGCAGTATTTT,CRAAGTDTQYF
TRBV7-9,TRBJ1-5,few,TRBD1,TGTGCCAGCAGCTTACCGGACAGGGAGAATCAGCCCCAGCATTTT,CASSLPDRENQPQHF
TRBV5-4,TRBJ2-3,-,-,TGTGCCAGCAGCTTGGAGTTCGATACGCAGTATTTT,CASSLEFDTQYF
TRBV5-1,TRBJ2-5,few,TRBD1,TGCGCCAGCAGCTGGGGGACAGGGCAAGAGACCCAGTACTTC,CASSWGTGQETQYF
TRBV6-1,TRBJ1-1,-,-,TGTGCCAGCACCCCCGGACAACGCACTGAAGCTTTCTTT,CASTPGQRTEAFF
TRBV3-1,TRBJ1-1,-,-,TGTGCCAGCAGCCGGAGGGGCTACACTGAAGCTTTCTTT,CASSRRGYTEAFF
TRBV30,TRBJ1-2,few,-,TGTGCCTGGGCGGTCTTCAGGGCTCAAGGCTACACCTTC,CAWAVFRAQGYTF
TRBV3-1,TRBJ1-4,few,-,TGTGCCAGCAGCCACGCAGCCGGTGGTGAAAAACTGTTTTTT,CASSHAAGGEKLFF